The 5 T cell receptor beta chains given below trace back to one sample, sequenced in a study of blood T cell repertoires in COVID-19. Repertoires were generated with immunoSEQ multiplex PCR, while TCRdb's copy carries only in-frame clones and drops some. This sample has 150,000 to 200,000 clones, with around 80% found just once. Sequenced: PBMCs or T cells enriched from blood (not recorded which). The receptor set was obtained from a woman between 50 and 59 years old with acute COVID-19.

The CDR3 nucleotides are TGTGCCAGCAGTTCCAATCCCTACGAGCAGTACGTC. This gives the protein CASSSNPYEQYV. The chain is built from TRBV28 and TRBJ2-7, with D hard to call. V dropped 4 bases and J dropped 2 bases, with 6 bases sitting between them. The CDR3 length is 12 residues. Looked up from germline, CDR1 is MDHEN and CDR2 is SYDVKM.

The rearrangement links TRBV29-1 to TRBJ1-2; no clear D. CDR3 length equals 12 residues. Germline V gene sequence: CDR1 SQVTM, CDR2 ANQGSEA. Deletions cut 0 bases from V and 12 bases from J, with 14 bases between. The CDR3 sequence is CSVEDPSDGDTF. CDR3 DNA sequence: TGCAGCGTTGAAGACCCCTCCGACGGGGACACCTTC.

CDR3 region: CASTAEGTAHGYTF. CDR3 DNA sequence: TGTGCCAGCACCGCGGAGGGGACAGCTCATGGCTACACCTTC. The chain couples TRBV27 to TRBJ1-2, with 7 positions matching TRBD1. The germline CDR1 and CDR2 sequences are MNHEY and SMNVEV (reference sequence). With V trimmed by 7 bases and J by 6 bases, 11 bases remained unmatched. The length of the CDR3 is 14 residues.

The chain combines TRBV19 with TRBJ2-3; D is undetermined. Germline assignment: CDR1 LNHDA and CDR2 SQIVND (reference sequence). The length of the CDR3 is 12 residues. Between the trimmed V and J ends, which lost 6 bases and 5 bases, there was a span of 9 bases. The CDR3 DNA is TGTGCCAGTAGCTTTTCGAGAGATACGCAGTATTTT. It is translated as CASSFSRDTQYF. The full variable domain, its missing parts supplied by reference TRBV19 and TRBJ2-3, is DGGITQSPKYLFRKEGQNVTLSCEQNLNHDAMYWYRQDPGQGLRLIYYSQIVNDFQKGDIAEGYSVSREKKESFPLTVTSAQKNPTAFYLCASSFSRDTQYFGPGTRLTVL.

The chain has TRBV7-6 and TRBJ1-1; a weak D match, TRBD1 (6 bases). The germline V gene encodes CDR1 SGHVS and CDR2 FNYEAQ. V lost 2 bases, J lost 3 bases, and 10 bases lay in between. The CDR3 loop spans 14 amino acids. This CDR3 reads CASSLNPGDTEAFF. CDR3 DNA: TGTGCCAGCAGCTTAAACCCAGGGGACACTGAAGCTTTCTTT.